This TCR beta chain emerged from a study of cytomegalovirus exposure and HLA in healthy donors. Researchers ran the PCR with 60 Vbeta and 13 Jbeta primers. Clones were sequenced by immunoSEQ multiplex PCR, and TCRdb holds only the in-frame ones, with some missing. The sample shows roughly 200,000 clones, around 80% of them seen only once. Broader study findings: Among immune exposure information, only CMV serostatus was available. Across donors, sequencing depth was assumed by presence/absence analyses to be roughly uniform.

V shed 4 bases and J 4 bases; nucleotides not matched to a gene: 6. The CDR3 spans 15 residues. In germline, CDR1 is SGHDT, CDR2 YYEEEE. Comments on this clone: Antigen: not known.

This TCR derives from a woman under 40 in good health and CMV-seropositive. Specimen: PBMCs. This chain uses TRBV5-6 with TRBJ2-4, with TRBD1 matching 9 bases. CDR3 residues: CASSRRTGDKNIQYF. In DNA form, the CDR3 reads TGTGCCAGCAGCCGTAGGACAGGGGATAAAAACATTCAGTACTTC.